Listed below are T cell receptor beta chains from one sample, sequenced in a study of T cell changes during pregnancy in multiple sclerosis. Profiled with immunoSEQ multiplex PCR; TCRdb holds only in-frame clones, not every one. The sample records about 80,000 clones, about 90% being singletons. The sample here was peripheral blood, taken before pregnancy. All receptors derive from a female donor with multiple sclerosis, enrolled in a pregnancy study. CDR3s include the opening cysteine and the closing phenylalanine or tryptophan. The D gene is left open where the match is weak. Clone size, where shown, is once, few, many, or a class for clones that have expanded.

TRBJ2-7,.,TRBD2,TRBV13,TGTGCCAGCAGGCATTCGGGGGGACCAAACTACGAGCAGTACTTC,CASRHSGGPNYEQYF
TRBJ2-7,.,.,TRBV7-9,TGTGCCAGCAGCTTAGCGGGGCGTGACTACGAGCAGTACTTC,CASSLAGRDYEQYF
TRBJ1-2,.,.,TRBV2,TGTGCCAGCAGGGAGGAAAACGGTGGCTACACCTTC,CASREENGGYTF
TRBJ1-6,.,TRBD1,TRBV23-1,TGCGCCAGCAGTCAGGGGACAGATTCACCTAATTCACCCCTCCACTTT,CASSQGTDSPNSPLHF
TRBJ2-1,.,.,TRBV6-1,TGTGCCAGCAGTGGTAGGGGAGGCAATGAGCAGTTCTTC,CASSGRGGNEQFF
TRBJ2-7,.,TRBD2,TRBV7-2,TGTGCCAGCAGCTTAATGCGGGGGGGAGCCTACGAGCAGTACTTC,CASSLMRGGAYEQYF
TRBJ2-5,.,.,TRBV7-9,TGTGCCAGCAGCGTCACTAGTCCCCAAGAGACCCAGTACTTC,CASSVTSPQETQYF
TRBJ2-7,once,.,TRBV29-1,TGCAGCGCTGTGGGTGGCCGGGACTCCTACGAGCAGTACTTC,CSAVGGRDSYEQYF
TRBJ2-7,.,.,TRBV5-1,TGCGCCAGCAGCTCATCCCCCACCCACACAAGCTACGAGCAGTACTTC,CASSSSPTHTSYEQYF
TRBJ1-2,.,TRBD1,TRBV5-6,TGTGCCAGCAGCTTTGGACAGGGGGCGAGTTATGGCTACACCTTC,CASSFGQGASYGYTF
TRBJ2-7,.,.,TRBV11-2,TGTGCCAGCAGAGGTAATCCGGGACATTCCTACGAGCAGTACTTC,CASRGNPGHSYEQYF
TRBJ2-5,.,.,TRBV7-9,TGTGCCAGCAGCCCCCCAGGTTTGCAAGAGACCCAGTACTTC,CASSPPGLQETQYF
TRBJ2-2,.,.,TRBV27,TGTGCCAGCAGCCCCCAGAGGAGCACCGGGGAGCTGTTTTTT,CASSPQRSTGELFF
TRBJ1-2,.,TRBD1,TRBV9,TGTGCCAGCAGCGTAGGGCCGGGACAGGGGGCGACCGACTCCTTCTTC,CASSVGPGQGATDSFF
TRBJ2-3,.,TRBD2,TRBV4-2,TGTGCCAGCAGCCAACCAGCGGGGGGTTTGACAGATACGCAGTATTTT,CASSQPAGGLTDTQYF
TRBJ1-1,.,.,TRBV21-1,TGTGCCAGCAGTAAGGCAGGGAACACTGAAGCTTTCTTT,CASSKAGNTEAFF
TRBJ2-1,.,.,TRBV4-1,TGCGCCAGCAGCCAAGGATTGCAGGGGAGCGGTGAGCAGTTCTTC,CASSQGLQGSGEQFF
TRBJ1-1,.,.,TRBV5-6,TGTGCCAGCAGCTTGGTCGAGATGAACACTGAAGCTTTCTTT,CASSLVEMNTEAFF
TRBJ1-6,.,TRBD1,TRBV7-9,TGTGCCAGCAGCGACGGGACAGTTAATTCACCCCTCCACTTT,CASSDGTVNSPLHF
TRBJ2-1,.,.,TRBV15,TGTGCCACCAGCAGACAGGGCAATGAGCAGTTCTTC,CATSRQGNEQFF
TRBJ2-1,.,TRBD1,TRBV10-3,TGTGCCGCCTGGATGGGACAGGGGGGAAATGAGCAGTTCTTC,CAAWMGQGGNEQFF
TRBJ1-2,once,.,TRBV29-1,TGCAGCACTCAGGGAGGTAACTATGGCTACACCTTC,CSTQGGNYGYTF
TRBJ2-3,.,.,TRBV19,TGTGCCAGTAGTATAGGGGGGCTGATAGATACGCAGTATTTT,CASSIGGLIDTQYF
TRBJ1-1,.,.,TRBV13,TGTGCCAGCAGGGAAGGGCCGGAGGGCACTGAAGCTTTCTTT,CASREGPEGTEAFF
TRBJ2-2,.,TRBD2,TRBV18,TGTGCCAGCTCACCTCCCTTTCGGGGGGGCACCGGGGAGCTGTTTTTT,CASSPPFRGGTGELFF
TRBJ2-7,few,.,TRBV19,TGTGCCACCCAGGACAGCCACTACGAGCAGTACTTC,CATQDSHYEQYF
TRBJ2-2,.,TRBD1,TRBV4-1,TGCGCCAGCAGCCAAGAACACGGGACAGCTAACCCCGGGGAGCTGTTTTTT,CASSQEHGTANPGELFF
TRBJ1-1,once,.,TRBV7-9,TGTGCCAGCAGCTCCCACACGGGGGGGCTAAGGGGCACTGAAGCTTTCTTT,CASSSHTGGLRGTEAFF
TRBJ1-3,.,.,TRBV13,TGTGCCAGCAGCCGTGGGCCGCCCTCCTCTGGAAACACCATATATTTT,CASSRGPPSSGNTIYF
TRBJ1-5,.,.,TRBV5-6,TGTGCCAGCAGCTTGCGGGAGACCCAGGGCTATCAGCCCCAGCATTTT,CASSLRETQGYQPQHF
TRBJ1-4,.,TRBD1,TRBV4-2,TGTGCCAGCAGCCAAGACACCGGGACAGGGGGTGAAAAACTGTTTTTT,CASSQDTGTGGEKLFF
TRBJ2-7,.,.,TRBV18,TGTGCCAGCTCACCAGCTTCAGTGACCTACGAGCAGTACTTC,CASSPASVTYEQYF
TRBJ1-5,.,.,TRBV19,TGTGCCAGTAGTATCGGGACAAACAATCAGCCCCAGCATTTT,CASSIGTNNQPQHF
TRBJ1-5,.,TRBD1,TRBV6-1,TGTGCCAGCAGTGATCCGGACAGGGGCAATCAGCCCCAGCATTTT,CASSDPDRGNQPQHF